This TCR beta chain was observed in a study of blood T cell repertoires in COVID-19. Study background: T cells, B-cell-depleted T cells, or PBMCs supplied cDNA or gDNA.

Per germline, CDR1 SGHRS and CDR2 YFSETQ. This CDR3 contains 14 residues. V was cut by 1 base and J by 1 base, with 7 bases left in between. This table comes from immunoSEQ multiplex PCR, and its TCRdb copy is limited to in-frame clones, with some not included. The table has over 100,000 clones, 88% seen once. This sequence joins TRBV5-1 and TRBJ2-3; D is perhaps TRBD2 (5 bases). Sequenced input: peripheral blood. The sequence was obtained from a man aged 45-65 years with acute or convalescent COVID-19. CDR3 nucleotides: TGCGCCAGCAGCTTGCATAGCGGCACAGATACGCAGTATTTT. The encoded protein is CASSLHSGTDTQYF.